This T cell receptor (beta chain) was sequenced in a study of glioma-infiltrating T cells. The iRepertoire nested amplicon-rescue multiplex PCR amplified TCR alpha and beta CDR3s from RNA. From the multiplex PCR reads, TCRdb called clonotypes with MiXCR, one entry per CDR3 protein. In the table there are 35,000 to 45,000 distinct CDR3 sequences, around 24% of which are singletons. The sample holds many counts of this clonotype. Its specificity is unknown. The CDR3 runs to 13 residues. V was shortened by 8 bases and J by 3 bases, with 16 bases between the two germline ends. Per germline, CDR1 SQVTM and CDR2 ANQGSEA. Notes on the study in general: Tissue-blood divergence was below expectation in non-neoplastic patients, above in gliomas.

The chain couples TRBV29-1 to TRBJ1-1, with TRBD1 as a possible D gene (6 bases). The receptor was isolated from a human donor with low-grade glioma or glioblastoma, undergoing nonglioma brain surgery, or in good health (not recorded which). Source material: glioma tissue, nonneoplastic brain tissue, or PBMCs (not recorded which). The DNA of the CDR3 is TGCAGCTTCGTACGACAGGCCCACACTGAAGCTTTCTTT. Translating it yields CSFVRQAHTEAFF.